Following are 25 T cell receptor beta chains from one sample sequenced in a study of human T cells and chemical hapten exposure (dated by TCRdb to the early 2020s). The time point label here, explained by the study, means: patch test 1, 2 weeks after DPC sensitization. The treatment or condition label here, explained by the study, means: therapeutic diphenylcyclopropenone sensitization with weekly scalp DPC. The protocol used for the library was RACE. These reads were obtained on a NextSeq 500. The public sequencing data were trimmed at Q25 with fastp and processed into clonotypes with MiXCR by TCRdb, which kept only in-frame beta chains. Identical CDR3 proteins give one entry, which carries the most common genes and DNA. The sample table shows around 120,000 distinct CDR3 sequences, and approximately 11% are seen once. The ten largest clones add up to roughly 3.5% of the sample. The sequencing used whole blood, collected in connection with sensitization to the hapten diphenylcyclopropenone (DPC). These receptors came from a woman between 35 and 50 years old with alopecia areata. Some clones in this sample may be carry-over from other donors' samples.

The chain recombines TRBV18 with TRBJ1-3; 7 bases are a match to TRBD1. The CDR3 extends over 16 amino acids. The J segment lost 2 bases and the V segment lost 4 bases, leaving 8 bases of the junction unmatched. Germline CDR1 is KGHSH and CDR2 is LQKENI. CDR3: CASSQPTGATGNTIYF. CDR3 DNA sequence: TGTGCCAGCTCACAACCTACAGGGGCCACTGGAAACACCATATATTTT.

The chain carries TRBV7-2 and TRBJ1-1; 9 bases line up with TRBD1. Germline V lookup: CDR1 SGHTA, CDR2 FQGNSA. This CDR3 has 15 residues. V lost 7 bases, J lost 6 bases, and 12 bases stayed unmatched. In DNA, the CDR3 is TGTGCCAGCACCTTCAAACAGGGGGCGGGAGCTGAAGCTTTCTTT. Protein: CASTFKQGAGAEAFF.

The sample holds a few counts of this clonotype. The J gene is TRBJ1-5, the V gene TRBV7-3; maybe TRBD1 (5 bases). CDR3 size: 13 residues. The V gene lost 0 bases and the J gene lost 6 bases, with 6 bases spanning the gap. CDR1 and CDR2 from the germline V gene are SGHTA and FQGTGA. CDR3 DNA sequence: TGTGCCAGCAGCTTAACGAGGGGTCAGCCCCAGCATTTT. The encoded protein is CASSLTRGQPQHF.

This clonotype has a handful of counts. This chain links TRBV29-1 with TRBJ1-4; possible D gene TRBD1, 5 bases. Deletions cut 3 bases from V and 15 bases from J, with 20 bases between. Germline-derived CDR1 and CDR2 are SQVTM and ANQGSEA. This CDR3 comprises 13 residues. The CDR3 region is CSVDIDSTGRLFF. CDR3 DNA sequence: TGCAGCGTTGATATAGACAGCACAGGAAGGTTGTTTTTT.

In its sample, this clonotype was seen a few times. This chain connects TRBV4-3 to TRBJ1-1; maybe TRBD1 (5 bases). Germline V gene sequence: CDR1 LGHNA, CDR2 YSLEER. Trimming removed 0 bases from V and 5 bases from J, with 19 bases in between. The CDR3 is made up of 17 amino acids. The CDR3: CASSQEQAPGVRTEAFF. CDR3 nucleotide sequence: TGCGCCAGCAGCCAAGAACAGGCACCGGGGGTGAGGACTGAAGCTTTCTTT.

This clonotype was detected many times. This rearrangement joins TRBV6-5 to TRBJ1-2, with 8 nucleotides matching TRBD1. This CDR3 spans 15 amino acids. CDR1 MNHEY and CDR2 SVGAGI come from the germline V gene. J lost 6 bases, V lost 6 bases, and 12 bases had no gene match. CDR3: CASRPFYRGRDGYTF. The CDR3 DNA reads as TGTGCCAGCAGACCCTTCTACAGGGGGAGGGATGGCTACACCTTC.

The chain links TRBV30 to TRBJ2-1; a weak D match, TRBD2 (6 bases). CDR1 is GTSNPN, CDR2 SVGIG, per germline (reference sequence). The CDR3 runs to 15 residues. V was shortened by 5 bases and J by 5 bases, with 19 bases between the two germline ends. This chain's CDR3 is CAWSSLSGWDNEQFF. The CDR3 bases are TGTGCCTGGTCCTCCCTGAGCGGGTGGGACAATGAGCAGTTCTTC. Looking up the rest from reference TRBV30 and TRBJ2-1 gives the full variable domain: SQTIHQWPATLVQPVGSPLSLECTVEGTSNPNLYWYRQAAGRGLQLLFYSVGIGQISSEVPQNLSASRPQDRQFILSSKKLLLSDSGFYLCAWSSLSGWDNEQFFGPGTRLTVL.

This clonotype was seen ten or more times. This chain uses TRBV5-1 with TRBJ2-1; D is unclear. The CDR3 is 13 amino acids. The germline V and J ends were trimmed by 3 bases and 4 bases, with 8 bases remaining between them. Germline CDR1 is SGHRS and CDR2 is YFSETQ. The CDR3 sequence: CASSSGPYNEQFF. CDR3 in DNA: TGCGCCAGCAGCTCCGGACCTTACAATGAGCAGTTCTTC.

At least ten counts were recorded for this clonotype. V usage is TRBV7-2 and J usage is TRBJ1-5; D possibly corresponds to TRBD1 (6 bases). Germline V gene lookup returns CDR1 SGHTA and CDR2 FQGNSA. There are 16 residues in the CDR3. V lost 3 bases and J lost 4, with 16 bases in between. CDR3: CASSLVPWQGNQPQHF. Written as DNA, the CDR3 is TGTGCCAGCAGCTTGGTACCCTGGCAGGGGAATCAGCCCCAGCATTTT.

The table lists this clonotype with many counts. The V and J genes are TRBV20-1 and TRBJ2-7, with 15 nucleotides matching TRBD2. CDR1 is DFQATT, CDR2 SNEGSKA, per germline (reference sequence). This CDR3 region has 18 residues. Unmatched junction bases numbered 9, after V lost 0 bases and J lost 3 bases. CDR3 residues: CSARDYHGTSGRNYEQYF. As DNA, the CDR3 is TGCAGTGCTAGAGATTATCATGGGACTAGCGGGAGGAACTACGAGCAGTACTTC.

There are many counts of this clonotype. One end of the junction does not line up with germline, which may come from a read error. The chain joins TRBV2 to TRBJ2-1; 8 bases agree with TRBD2. Germline V gene data show CDR1 as SNHLY and CDR2 as FYNNEI. The CDR3 loop spans 15 amino acids. The CDR3 sequence: CASGGGVSGGPMGRF. For the CDR3, the DNA is TGTGCCAGCGGGGGTGGAGTGTCGGGAGGGCCGATGGGTAGATTC.

The V call is TRBV5-6, the J call TRBJ1-2; D remains unclear. Germline V gives CDR1 SGHDT, CDR2 YYEEEE. This CDR3 is built from 14 residues. The V end was cut by 5 bases, the J end by 10 bases, with 21 bases between. The DNA of the CDR3 is TGTGCCAGCAGTAAGGCCACTATGGCTACTCACTACACCTTC. Its translation is CASSKATMATHYTF.

This clonotype was seen repeatedly, ten times or more. The chain couples TRBV4-2 to TRBJ2-7; 9 bases map to TRBD2. V gave up 0 bases and J gave up 0 bases; unmatched junction bases: 9. The CDR3 covers 18 residues. The germline gives CDR1 LGHNA, CDR2 YNFKEQ. The CDR3 spells CASSQEGTSSSNSYEQYF. CDR3 bases: TGTGCCAGCAGCCAAGAAGGGACTAGCTCCTCGAACTCCTACGAGCAGTACTTC.

This clonotype has at least ten counts. The V and J genes are TRBV18 and TRBJ1-4; D is perhaps TRBD1 (5 bases). V gave up 3 bases and J gave up 10 bases, with 15 bases separating them. The CDR3 has 14 residues. The V gene's germline CDR1 is KGHSH and CDR2 LQKENI. DNA for the CDR3: TGTGCCAGCTCACCCGGACAAGCCCGGGGAAAACTGTTTTTT. Translating gives CASSPGQARGKLFF.

This clonotype was recorded at least ten times. The rearrangement joins TRBV5-1 to TRBJ1-1; possibly TRBD1 for D (6 bases). Per the germline V gene, CDR1 is SGHRS and CDR2 is YFSETQ. CDR3 size: 15 residues. The V gene lost 4 bases and the J gene lost 4 bases, with 17 bases spanning the gap. CDR3 DNA: TGCGCCAGCAGCACTCAACAGGGAGGGGGCACTGAAGCTTTCTTT. Amino acids: CASSTQQGGGTEAFF.

This clonotype appeared many times. The rearrangement links TRBV27 to TRBJ1-5; weak D call: TRBD1 (5 bases). V lost 5 bases and J 4 bases, leaving 15 bases between the germline ends. The germline V gene has CDR1 MNHEY and CDR2 SMNVEV (reference sequence). The CDR3 contains 15 residues. The CDR3 loop is CASSPGTLENQPQHF. For the CDR3, the DNA is TGTGCCAGCAGTCCCGGGACGTTGGAGAATCAGCCCCAGCATTTT.

On this clonotype itself: This may come from a read error, since a much larger clone is one base off. V usage is TRBV7-2 and J usage is TRBJ1-3, with 7 positions matching TRBD1. Germline CDR1 SGHTA, CDR2 FQGNSA. The CDR3 length is 16 residues. The CDR3 spells CASSLGQGGTGSTIYF. In DNA form, the CDR3 reads TGTGCCAGCAGCTTAGGGCAGGGGGGTACCGGAAGCACCATATATTTT.

The chain uses TRBV6-5 and TRBJ2-2; the D is unclear. CDR1 and CDR2 from the germline V gene are MNHEY and SVGAGI. V was clipped by 2 bases and J by 4 bases, with 11 bases between them. The CDR3 runs 15 residues. The CDR3 protein is CASSYSWSSTGELFF. CDR3 DNA: TGTGCCAGCAGTTACAGTTGGAGCTCCACCGGGGAGCTGTTTTTT.

This clonotype was seen repeatedly, ten times or more. V and J are TRBV20-1 and TRBJ2-1; tentatively, D is TRBD1 or TRBD2 (5 bases each). V lost 1 base and J 5 bases, leaving 15 bases between the germline ends. Per the germline V gene, CDR1 is DFQATT and CDR2 is SNEGSKA (reference sequence). CDR3 length: 15 amino acids. For the CDR3, the DNA is TGCAGTGCTAGAGGTTTAGAGGGGACCCACAATGAGCAGTTCTTC. Protein sequence: CSARGLEGTHNEQFF.

The J gene is TRBJ1-2, the V gene TRBV12-3 or TRBV12-4, with D uncertain. CDR3 length: 14 residues. Trimming left V 3 bases short and J 4 bases short, with 12 bases between. The CDR3 spells CASSFTPGGYGYTF. CDR3 nucleotide sequence: TGTGCCAGCAGTTTTACGCCTGGAGGCTATGGCTACACCTTC.

At least ten counts were recorded for this clonotype. The chain links TRBV29-1 to TRBJ1-2, with D perhaps matching TRBD1 (6 bases). Germline-derived CDR1 and CDR2 are SQVTM and ANQGSEA. V dropped 6 bases and J dropped 7 bases, with 15 bases sitting between them. The CDR3 runs to 12 residues. The CDR3 spells CSVEGGLGGYTF. CDR3 nucleotides: TGCAGCGTGGAGGGGGGGTTGGGTGGCTACACCTTC.

The chain links TRBV20-1 to TRBJ2-2; 9 nucleotides align to TRBD2. Germline V gene data show CDR1 as DFQATT and CDR2 as SNEGSKA (reference sequence). After removal of 5 bases from V and 4 bases from J, the junction contained 5 bases not matched to a gene. There are 14 residues in the CDR3. In nucleotides, the CDR3 is TGCAGTGCTCCCGGGACTAGCTCCACCGGGGAGCTGTTTTTT. It yields the protein CSAPGTSSTGELFF.

The V call is TRBV29-1, the J call TRBJ2-1; 9 nucleotides match TRBD2. V lost 2 bases to trimming and J lost 8 bases; unmatched junction nucleotides: 13. This CDR3 is 16 amino acids long. Germline V lookup: CDR1 SQVTM, CDR2 ANQGSEA. CDR3 in amino acids: CSVELPLAGAGDEQFF. CDR3 sequence (DNA): TGCAGCGTTGAACTGCCCTTAGCGGGAGCTGGCGATGAGCAGTTCTTC.

The chain links TRBV29-1 to TRBJ1-1, with D perhaps matching TRBD1 (5 bases). V lost 4 bases and J lost 0, with 18 bases in between. The CDR3 runs to 16 residues. The germline gives CDR1 SQVTM, CDR2 ANQGSEA. In DNA form, the CDR3 reads TGCAGCGTTGGGGACCCCACTCTTTACATGAACACTGAAGCTTTCTTT. It is translated as CSVGDPTLYMNTEAFF.

In this sample, this clonotype turned up many times. This chain joins TRBV30 and TRBJ1-4, with a possible D match to TRBD1 (5 bases). V lost 2 bases and J 8 bases, leaving 15 bases between the germline ends. CDR3 length: 14 amino acids. CDR1 is GTSNPN, CDR2 SVGIG, per germline (reference sequence). The CDR3 reads CAWSQGPDGEKLFF. The CDR3 region has the DNA TGTGCCTGGAGTCAGGGTCCGGATGGAGAAAAACTGTTTTTT.